This entry describes one T cell receptor (beta chain). CDR3 length: 13 amino acids. Germline trimming cut 4 bases from V and 7 bases from J; bases unmatched to any gene: 6. Germline loops: CDR1 LGHDT, CDR2 YNNKEL (reference sequence). This record belongs to a study of blood T cell repertoires in COVID-19. Study-wide background: Samples representing acute and convalescent COVID-19 were sourced from the United States, Italy and Spain. Sources were T cells, B-cell-depleted T cells, or PBMCs; the material itself was cDNA or gDNA.

Methods used by the authors: The assay estimated nucleated cells by amplifying reference gene primers. Data came from immunoSEQ multiplex PCR; TCRdb stores just in-frame clones and leaves some out. That table supplies the V and J calls and clone size; D and trimming were determined from the DNA. This sample has 35,000 to 45,000 clones, with 77% found just once. This TCR was sampled from an older woman with acute or convalescent COVID-19. The chain couples TRBV3-1 (or the pseudogene TRBV3-2) to TRBJ1-2; TRBD1 aligns across 7 bases. The sequencing input was peripheral blood. The CDR3 bases are TGTGCCAGCAGCCGAGACAGGGTGGGTGGCTACACCTTC. Encoded protein: CASSRDRVGGYTF.